These 32 T cell receptor beta chains were all obtained from the same sample, sequenced in a study of graft-versus-host responses after intestinal transplantation. Their antigens are not known. Profiling relied on immunoSEQ multiplex PCR, and the TCRdb table lists in-frame clones only, not all of them. The sample consists of about 39,000 clones, roughly 96% of them appearing once. This specimen consisted of unstimulated CD8+ T cells sorted from spleen or lymph node cells, obtained before transplant. Receptor source: a human donor who was the organ donor for an intestinal transplant.

The chain uses TRBV9 and TRBJ2-7; weak D call: TRBD1 (5 bases). V was pared by 3 bases and J by 1 base, with 8 bases between. The CDR3 length is 13 residues. CDR1 SGDLS and CDR2 YYNGEE come from the germline V gene. CDR3 sequence: CASSGGLSYEQYF. CDR3 DNA sequence: TGTGCCAGCAGCGGGGGCCTTTCCTACGAGCAGTACTTC.

This clone appeared once. V usage is TRBV9 and J usage is TRBJ2-7; 11 nucleotides align to TRBD1. Unmatched junction bases numbered 3, after V lost 2 bases and J lost 2 bases. The CDR3 loop spans 15 amino acids. Germline loops: CDR1 SGDLS, CDR2 YYNGEE. CDR3 protein: CASSVGTGGAYEQYF. CDR3 sequence (DNA): TGTGCCAGCAGCGTGGGGACAGGGGGGGCCTACGAGCAGTACTTC.

The chain combines TRBV6-6 with TRBJ2-7; D is ambiguous. Germline CDR1 reads MNHNY; CDR2 reads SVGAGI (reference sequence). CDR3 length equals 16 residues. V shed 0 bases and J shed 0 bases, with 12 bases lying between them. The CDR3 nucleotides read TGTGCCAGCAGTTACTCCTTTAGGCAGAACTCCTACGAGCAGTACTTC. It yields the protein CASSYSFRQNSYEQYF.

CDR3: CASSLNPDRGLLGDEQFF. CDR3 in DNA: TGTGCCAGCAGCTTAAATCCGGACAGGGGACTTCTGGGCGATGAGCAGTTCTTC. The chain combines TRBV9 with TRBJ2-1; 9 bases line up with TRBD1. This CDR3 is 18 amino acids long. Germline lookup yields CDR1 SGDLS and CDR2 YYNGEE. V was clipped by 4 bases and J by 8 bases; unmatched bases: 19. Full variable domain (rest looked up from reference TRBV9 and TRBJ2-1): DSGVTQTPKHLITATGQRVTLRCSPRSGDLSVYWYQQSLDQGLQFLIQYYNGEERAKGNILERFSAQQFPDLHSELNLSSLELGDSALYFCASSLNPDRGLLGDEQFFGPGTRLTVL.

The rearrangement uses TRBV29-1 and TRBJ2-7, with D maybe TRBD1 (6 bases). The CDR3 loop spans 14 amino acids. Germline CDR1 and CDR2: SQVTM and ANQGSEA. Trimming took 3 bases from V and 0 from J, leaving 12 bases between them. CDR3 residues: CSVDDGRGSYEQYF. DNA of the CDR3: TGCAGCGTTGATGATGGCAGGGGCTCCTACGAGCAGTACTTC.

The genes are TRBV5-5 and TRBJ1-2; 10 bases are a match to TRBD1. With 0 bases clipped from V and 4 bases from J, the junction kept 0 bases outside the gene matches. Germline assignment: CDR1 SGHKS and CDR2 YYEKEE (reference sequence). The CDR3 is 14 amino acids. Here the CDR3 DNA reads TGTGCCAGCAGCTTGGGACAGGGGGCCTATGGCTACACCTTC. Amino acid sequence: CASSLGQGAYGYTF.

This chain joins TRBV7-9 and TRBJ2-5; TRBD2 is a possible D gene (6 bases). The V end was cut by 5 bases, the J end by 2 bases, with 12 bases between. This CDR3 has 14 residues. CDR1 is SEHNR and CDR2 is FQNEAQ in the germline V gene (reference sequence). The chain's CDR3 is CASSPQAGQETQYF. CDR3 nucleotides: TGTGCCAGCAGCCCCCAAGCGGGTCAAGAGACCCAGTACTTC.

The chain carries TRBV4-3 and TRBJ1-4; tentatively, D is TRBD1 (5 bases). The CDR3 runs to 16 residues. Trimming stripped 0 bases from V and 5 bases from J, with 13 bases between. Germline V gene data show CDR1 as LGHNA and CDR2 as YSLEER. The CDR3 is CASSQDTGRTNEKLFF. CDR3 sequence (DNA): TGCGCCAGCAGCCAAGATACGGGACGGACGAATGAAAAACTGTTTTTT.

The V gene is TRBV4-1, the J gene TRBJ2-5; weak D call: TRBD2 (6 bases). Germline CDR1 is MGHRA and CDR2 is YSYEKL. Deletions cut 0 bases from V and 0 bases from J, with 11 bases between. This CDR3 region has 16 residues. The CDR3 coding sequence is TGCGCCAGCAGCCAAGAAGTCGCGGGGTACCAAGAGACCCAGTACTTC. Translating gives CASSQEVAGYQETQYF.

In regard to this clone: Sequence at one end of the junction differs from germline and may be a read error. This rearrangement joins TRBV5-6 to TRBJ2-1; the D gene is possibly TRBD1 (5 bases). CDR3 length: 15 amino acids. Germline CDR1 is SGHDT and CDR2 is YYEEEE. The DNA of the CDR3 is TGTGCCAGCAGCTTGTTCTTCGGTTCAACCAGGGTGGGGATCTTC. Amino acids: CASSLFFGSTRVGIF.

The genes are TRBV7-6 and TRBJ2-5; TRBD2 matches at 13 bases. The CDR3 sequence is 17 residues long. The J segment lost 6 bases and the V segment lost 2 bases, leaving 9 bases of the junction unmatched. Germline CDR1 reads SGHVS; CDR2 reads FNYEAQ. The CDR3 region has the DNA TGTGCCAGCAGCTTAATCCCACTAGCGGGGGGGCCTCAGACCCAGTACTTC. This translates into CASSLIPLAGGPQTQYF.

The rearrangement links TRBV7-9 to TRBJ2-7, with TRBD2 matching over 11 bases. J gave up 4 bases and V 3 bases, and 2 bases lay outside the gene matches. This CDR3 contains 14 residues. Per the germline V gene, CDR1 is SEHNR and CDR2 is FQNEAQ (reference sequence). The CDR3 region is CASSFSGGAYEQYF. The CDR3 nucleotides read TGTGCCAGCAGCTTTAGCGGGGGGGCGTACGAGCAGTACTTC.

This chain uses TRBV6-5 with TRBJ2-7; TRBD2 is a possible D gene (7 bases). This CDR3 contains 14 residues. V lost 1 base, J lost 7 bases, and 14 bases lay in between. Germline values: CDR1 MNHEY, CDR2 SVGAGI. The CDR3 nucleotides are TGTGCCAGCAGTTACTTAGGGGGGGCTGAAGAGCAGTACTTC. Protein product: CASSYLGGAEEQYF.

The CDR3 here is CASSFRGFYNEQFF. In DNA form, the CDR3 reads TGTGCCAGCAGTTTTCGGGGATTCTACAATGAGCAGTTCTTC. The V call is TRBV28, the J call TRBJ2-1; D might be TRBD2 (5 bases). CDR1 is MDHEN and CDR2 is SYDVKM in the germline V gene. This CDR3 contains 14 residues. V lost 3 bases to trimming and J lost 3 bases, with 9 bases between them.

The J gene is TRBJ2-3, the V gene TRBV29-1; D ambiguous. CDR1 SQVTM and CDR2 ANQGSEA come from the germline V gene. The CDR3 totals 14 residues. Trimming shortened V by 4 bases and J by 2 bases, and 13 bases separated the two germline ends. CDR3 protein: CSVVGVGYTDTQYF. Written as DNA, the CDR3 is TGCAGCGTTGTTGGGGTGGGCTACACAGATACGCAGTATTTT.

The CDR3 DNA is TGTGCCAGCAGCTTAGGGGCGGGGGGGACGACAGATACGCAGTATTTT. It is translated as CASSLGAGGTTDTQYF. The rearrangement links TRBV7-3 to TRBJ2-3; 9 positions match TRBD2. CDR1 and CDR2 from the germline V gene are SGHTA and FQGTGA. V was clipped by 2 bases and J by 3 bases; unmatched bases: 6. The CDR3 is 16 amino acids.

The V gene is TRBV5-5, the J gene TRBJ2-1, with TRBD2 identical over 11 bases. Germline values: CDR1 SGHKS, CDR2 YYEKEE (reference sequence). This CDR3 comprises 15 residues. V gave up 1 base and J gave up 7 bases; unmatched junction bases: 4. The DNA of the CDR3 is TGTGCCAGCAGCTTGATAGCGGGGGGGCGTAATGAGCAGTTCTTC. It is translated as CASSLIAGGRNEQFF.

V is TRBV5-5 and J is TRBJ1-1; D is ambiguous. The germline V and J ends were trimmed by 0 bases and 1 base, with 7 bases remaining between them. This CDR3 has 14 residues. Looked up from germline, CDR1 is SGHKS and CDR2 is YYEKEE (reference sequence). CDR3 coding DNA: TGTGCCAGCAGCTTGGGCCAGGCGAACACTGAAGCTTTCTTT. This codes for CASSLGQANTEAFF. Full variable domain (rest looked up from reference TRBV5-5 and TRBJ1-1): DAGVTQSPTHLIKTRGQQVTLRCSPISGHKSVSWYQQVLGQGPQFIFQYYEKEERGRGNFPDRFSARQFPNYSSELNVNALLLGDSALYLCASSLGQANTEAFFGQGTRLTVV.

J is TRBJ1-1 and V is TRBV2; D remains unclear. CDR3 length: 10 residues. Trimming left V 8 bases short and J 7 bases short, with 8 bases between. Germline CDR1 and CDR2: SNHLY and FYNNEI. CDR3 sequence: CASRGYEAFF. CDR3 DNA: TGTGCCAGCCGGGGATATGAAGCTTTCTTT.

The rearrangement links TRBV5-1 to TRBJ2-1; the D is unclear. The CDR3 length is 14 residues. Germline V gives CDR1 SGHRS, CDR2 YFSETQ. The V end was cut by 0 bases, the J end by 3 bases, with 7 bases between. The CDR3 region has the DNA TGCGCCAGCAGCTTGGATACCAACTACAATGAGCAGTTCTTC. Translation gives CASSLDTNYNEQFF. Using reference TRBV5-1 and TRBJ2-1 for the parts outside the CDR3, the full variable domain is KAGVTQTPRYLIKTRGQQVTLSCSPISGHRSVSWYQQTPGQGLQFLFEYFSETQRNKGNFPGRFSGRQFSNSRSEMNVSTLELGDSALYLCASSLDTNYNEQFFGPGTRLTVL.

This clone was detected only once. The V and J genes are TRBV9 and TRBJ1-5, with 8 bases matching TRBD1. CDR3 length: 14 amino acids. V shed 4 bases and J 6 bases; nucleotides not matched to a gene: 6. Germline V lookup: CDR1 SGDLS, CDR2 YYNGEE. CDR3 in DNA: TGTGCCAGCAGCTCAGGGGGCTTTACTCAGCCCCAGCATTTT. This translates into CASSSGGFTQPQHF. The variable domain in full, with the rest retrieved from reference TRBV9 and TRBJ1-5, is DSGVTQTPKHLITATGQRVTLRCSPRSGDLSVYWYQQSLDQGLQFLIQYYNGEERAKGNILERFSAQQFPDLHSELNLSSLELGDSALYFCASSSGGFTQPQHFGDGTRLSIL.

This clone was seen a handful of times. This chain joins TRBV4-1 and TRBJ1-1, with a possible D match to TRBD1 (5 bases). Germline V CDR1 and CDR2: MGHRA, YSYEKL. This CDR3 has 13 residues. Trimming cost V 0 bases and J 6 bases, with 8 bases left between them. CDR3 sequence (DNA): TGCGCCAGCAGCCAAGACCGGGGGGCTGAAGCTTTCTTT. Translation: CASSQDRGAEAFF.

The chain couples TRBV4-1 to TRBJ2-1; 9 bases match TRBD1. The CDR3 has 22 amino acids. CDR1 and CDR2 (germline): MGHRA, YSYEKL. The V segment lost 0 bases and the J segment 8 bases; nucleotides outside the gene matches: 26. CDR3 sequence reads: CASSQEGDFRLLDRGPRDEQFF. The CDR3 DNA reads as TGCGCCAGCAGCCAAGAAGGCGATTTTAGGTTGCTGGACAGGGGCCCCAGGGATGAGCAGTTCTTC.

The rearrangement links TRBV6-1 to TRBJ1-2; 9 nucleotides align to TRBD1. The germline gives CDR1 MNHNS, CDR2 SASEGT. There are 12 residues in the CDR3. With V trimmed by 7 bases and J by 8 bases, 5 bases remained unmatched. This CDR3 reads CASTGTGNGYTF. CDR3 nucleotide sequence: TGTGCCAGCACCGGGACAGGGAACGGCTACACCTTC.

This clone occurred once. The CDR3 spells CAISDEFSNYGYTF. As DNA, the CDR3 is TGTGCCATCAGTGACGAGTTTTCGAACTATGGCTACACCTTC. This chain uses TRBV10-3 with TRBJ1-2; no firm D call. The V gene lost 3 bases and the J gene lost 2 bases, with 10 bases spanning the gap. Germline loops: CDR1 ENHRY, CDR2 SYGVKD. The CDR3 has 14 amino acids.

V gene TRBV30 combines with J gene TRBJ2-1; 10 nucleotides align to TRBD2. The germline CDR1 and CDR2 sequences are GTSNPN and SVGIG (reference sequence). After removal of 0 bases from V and 8 bases from J, the junction contained 4 bases not matched to a gene. The CDR3 spans 14 residues. CDR3 protein: CAWSVGAGGHEQFF. For the CDR3, the DNA is TGTGCCTGGAGTGTAGGAGCGGGGGGGCATGAGCAGTTCTTC. Full variable domain (missing parts from reference TRBV30 and TRBJ2-1): SQTIHQWPATLVQPVGSPLSLECTVEGTSNPNLYWYRQAAGRGLQLLFYSVGIGQISSEVPQNLSASRPQDRQFILSSKKLLLSDSGFYLCAWSVGAGGHEQFFGPGTRLTVL.

This clone has just a few counts. The chain links TRBV4-3 to TRBJ2-1; 11 nucleotides align to TRBD1. The CDR3 consists of 16 residues. The ends lost 0 bases at V and 3 bases at J; junction bases unmatched: 1. In germline, CDR1 is LGHNA, CDR2 YSLEER. The CDR3 here is CASSQDGTGGYNEQFF. The CDR3 DNA is TGCGCCAGCAGCCAAGATGGGACAGGGGGCTACAATGAGCAGTTCTTC.

This clone was recorded only once. This chain links TRBV7-6 with TRBJ2-3, with D hard to call. The CDR3 loop spans 13 amino acids. Looked up from germline, CDR1 is SGHVS and CDR2 is FNYEAQ. Trimming took off 2 bases at V and 1 base at J, with 4 bases between the two ends. The CDR3 DNA reads as TGTGCCAGCAGCTTATATGGCACAGATACGCAGTATTTT. Encoded protein: CASSLYGTDTQYF.

The chain carries TRBV29-1 and TRBJ2-5; D gene uncertain. This CDR3 has 13 residues. V was cut by 6 bases and J by 0 bases, with 11 bases left in between. Germline CDR1 reads SQVTM; CDR2 reads ANQGSEA. CDR3 residues: CSVVRANQETQYF. The CDR3 DNA sequence: TGCAGCGTCGTCCGGGCCAACCAAGAGACCCAGTACTTC. Looking up the rest from reference TRBV29-1 and TRBJ2-5 gives the full variable domain: SAVISQKPSRDICQRGTSLTIQCQVDSQVTMMFWYRQQPGQSLTLIATANQGSEATYESGFVIDKFPISRPNLTFSTLTVSNMSPEDSSIYLCSVVRANQETQYFGPGTRLLVL.

The chain couples TRBV27 to TRBJ1-5; weak D call: TRBD1 (5 bases). This CDR3 is 13 amino acids long. Germline values: CDR1 MNHEY, CDR2 SMNVEV (reference sequence). V was clipped by 5 bases and J by 7 bases, with 12 bases between them. The CDR3 protein is CASSPGTVQPQHF. The CDR3 coding sequence is TGTGCCAGCAGTCCCGGGACGGTACAGCCCCAGCATTTT.

This chain uses TRBV4-3 with TRBJ1-2, with no clear D. This CDR3 has 16 amino acids. Germline values: CDR1 LGHNA, CDR2 YSLEER. V lost 1 base and J lost 8, with 20 bases in between. CDR3: CASSQGYVSPEGGYTF. CDR3 coding DNA: TGCGCCAGCAGCCAAGGGTATGTCTCCCCCGAGGGCGGCTACACCTTC.

The rearrangement joins TRBV7-2 to TRBJ2-5, with 11 bases fitting TRBD2. The CDR3 contains 15 residues. J was trimmed by 5 bases and V by 5 bases; bases with no gene match: 7. Looked up from germline, CDR1 is SGHTA and CDR2 is FQGNSA. CDR3 sequence (DNA): TGTGCCAGCAGCCCATCCGGGACTAGCGGTGAGACCCAGTACTTC. This encodes CASSPSGTSGETQYF.